The 12 T cell receptor beta chains below all came from one sample that was sequenced in a study of T cells in Graves' hyperthyroidism and ophthalmopathy. Using RNA transcripts as the source, TCR beta CDR3 regions were amplified. TCR CDR3 regions were first amplified by RT-PCR with HTBI primers. Using its own MiXCR run on the multiplex PCR reads, TCRdb lists one record per CDR3 protein. This table has about 290,000 distinct CDR3 sequences, over 15% appearing once. Sequencing used blood. The receptor set was obtained from a man younger than 40 with Graves' hyperthyroidism.

This clonotype was seen repeatedly, ten times or more. V gene TRBV10-3 combines with J gene TRBJ2-3; 7 nucleotides agree with TRBD2. V lost 8 bases to trimming and J lost 4 bases; unmatched junction nucleotides: 6. The CDR3 is 13 amino acids. The germline V gene has CDR1 ENHRY and CDR2 SYGVKD. The CDR3 spells CAILGSGADTQYF. DNA of the CDR3: TGTGCCATCCTCGGGAGCGGGGCAGATACGCAGTATTTT.

This clonotype was seen only a few times. The V gene is TRBV2, the J gene TRBJ1-4, with TRBD1 identical over 7 bases. CDR3 length: 14 amino acids. In germline, CDR1 is SNHLY, CDR2 FYNNEI. The trim removed 8 bases at V and 0 bases at J, leaving 3 bases unmatched. Here the CDR3 reads CASGQEPTNEKLFF. The CDR3 bases are TGTGCCAGCGGACAGGAACCAACTAATGAAAAACTGTTTTTT.

Ten or more counts support this clonotype. The chain joins TRBV30 to TRBJ1-6, with D uncertain. Germline lookup yields CDR1 GTSNPN and CDR2 SVGIG (reference sequence). There are 8 residues in the CDR3. V shed 6 bases and J shed 9 bases, with 0 bases lying between them. CDR3 nucleotides: TGTGCCTGTTCACCCCTCCACTTT. It translates to CACSPLHF.

The J gene is TRBJ2-1, the V gene TRBV29-1; a weak D match, TRBD2 (6 bases). This CDR3 is built from 16 residues. Germline CDR1 SQVTM, CDR2 ANQGSEA. V was pared by 3 bases and J by 0 bases, with 15 bases between. CDR3 sequence (DNA): TGCAGCGTTGACCTGCGGCGGGAAAGCTCCTACAATGAGCAGTTCTTC. Its protein is CSVDLRRESSYNEQFF.

At least ten counts were recorded for this clonotype. The V and J genes are TRBV27 and TRBJ2-7; D might be TRBD1 or TRBD2, each matching 5 bases. Germline assignment: CDR1 MNHEY and CDR2 SMNVEV (reference sequence). This CDR3 is built from 15 residues. The V gene lost 4 bases and the J gene lost 2 bases, with 15 bases spanning the gap. The CDR3 is CASSYLPGRPYEQYF. The CDR3 DNA is TGTGCCAGCAGTTATCTTCCGGGACGGCCCTACGAGCAGTACTTC.

This clonotype was seen ten or more times. This rearrangement joins TRBV20-1 to TRBJ2-1; 7 positions agree with TRBD2. J gave up 9 bases and V 3 bases, and 11 bases lay outside the gene matches. Germline V gene lookup returns CDR1 DFQATT and CDR2 SNEGSKA (reference sequence). The CDR3 contains 14 residues. In DNA, the CDR3 is TGCAGTGCTAGGCTGACTAGCCGTCCTGCTGAGCAGTTCTTC. It translates to CSARLTSRPAEQFF.

This chain connects TRBV4-1 to TRBJ2-7; 8 nucleotides align to TRBD1. Looked up from germline, CDR1 is MGHRA and CDR2 is YSYEKL. This CDR3 region has 16 residues. Trimming cost V 0 bases and J 3 bases; bases outside gene matches: 7. The CDR3 loop is CASSQDGGQVFYEQYF. In nucleotides, the CDR3 is TGCGCCAGCAGCCAAGATGGGGGACAGGTCTTCTACGAGCAGTACTTC.

This clonotype was seen more than once but under ten times. This chain joins TRBV20-1 and TRBJ1-5, with D perhaps matching TRBD1 (5 bases). V was cut by 6 bases and J by 4 bases, with 16 bases left in between. The germline V gene encodes CDR1 DFQATT and CDR2 SNEGSKA (reference sequence). CDR3 length: 14 amino acids. The CDR3 loop is CSAFRGAGNQPQHF. In DNA form, the CDR3 reads TGCAGTGCGTTCAGAGGGGCCGGGAATCAGCCCCAGCATTTT.

The genes are TRBV12-3 or TRBV12-4 and TRBJ2-5; D uncertain. Deletions cut 5 bases from V and 3 bases from J, with 7 bases between. There are 12 residues in the CDR3. The CDR3 is CASSPEKETQYF. CDR3 sequence (DNA): TGTGCCAGCAGTCCGGAAAAAGAGACCCAGTACTTC.

Points on this clonotype: This may come from a read error, since a much larger clone is one base off. This rearrangement joins TRBV7-3 to TRBJ2-3, with 7 positions matching TRBD1. J gave up 4 bases and V 10 bases, and 8 bases lay outside the gene matches. The CDR3 length is 13 residues. Germline CDR1 and CDR2: SGHTA and FQGTGA. The CDR3 DNA reads TGTGCCAACAGACCCACAGGGGCAGATACGCAGTATTTT. This gives the protein CANRPTGADTQYF.

Concerning this clonotype itself: A much larger clone lies one base from this, so it may be a read error. The rearrangement links TRBV6-5 to TRBJ2-1; D call uncertain. V dropped 2 bases and J dropped 6 bases, with 5 bases sitting between them. The germline V gene encodes CDR1 MNHEY and CDR2 SVGAGI. The CDR3 has 12 amino acids. The CDR3 DNA is TGTGCCAGCAGTTACCAAGGCAATGAGCAGTTCTTC. This translates into CASSYQGNEQFF.

In its sample, this clonotype was seen many times. The chain joins TRBV27 to TRBJ1-5, with 11 bases aligning to TRBD1. This CDR3 is built from 15 residues. Trimming removed 6 bases from V and 5 bases from J; junction bases left unmatched: 6. CDR1 and CDR2 from the germline V gene are MNHEY and SMNVEV (reference sequence). CDR3 loop: CASSPGTGGYQPQHF. CDR3 in DNA: TGTGCCAGCAGCCCCGGGACAGGGGGATATCAGCCCCAGCATTTT.